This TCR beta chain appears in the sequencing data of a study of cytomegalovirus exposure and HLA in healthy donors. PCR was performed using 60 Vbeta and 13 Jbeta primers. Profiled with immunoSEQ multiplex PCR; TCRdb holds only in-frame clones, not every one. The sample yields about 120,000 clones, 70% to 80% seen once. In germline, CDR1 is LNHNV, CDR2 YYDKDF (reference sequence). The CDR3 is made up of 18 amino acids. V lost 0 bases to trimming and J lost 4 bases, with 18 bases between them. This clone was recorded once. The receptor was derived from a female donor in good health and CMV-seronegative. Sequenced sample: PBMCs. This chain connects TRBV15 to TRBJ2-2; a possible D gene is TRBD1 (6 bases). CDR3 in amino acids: CATSRDTGWGRGTGELFF. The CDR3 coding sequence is TGTGCCACCAGCAGAGATACGGGATGGGGGCGAGGCACCGGGGAGCTGTTTTTT.